Each of the 21 T cell receptor beta chains below was sequenced from the same sample in a study of shared clonotypes between healthy human individuals. Libraries were prepared by immunoSEQ multiplex PCR; TCRdb keeps only in-frame clonotypes and omits some of them. The data show around 600,000 clones, roughly 95% seen once. As defined, naive CD8 cells were CD45RO-negative and positively selected for CCR7, with terminally differentiated effector memory CD45RA+ cells excluded. The sample taken for sequencing was naive CD8+ T cells sorted from blood. These receptors were taken from a woman aged 25 to 39 in good health.

This clone was counted a single time. The CDR3 region is CASSSDINYGYTF. In DNA, the CDR3 is TGTGCCAGCAGCTCTGACATAAACTATGGCTACACCTTC. The gene calls are TRBV5-5 and TRBJ1-2; D is unclear. This CDR3 contains 13 residues. Trimming took off 3 bases at V and 2 bases at J, with 8 bases between the two ends. Germline CDR1 reads SGHKS; CDR2 reads YYEKEE (reference sequence).

The V call is TRBV4-1, the J call TRBJ2-6, with a weak D call TRBD2 (5 bases). The CDR3 covers 14 residues. V lost 4 bases and J lost 3, with 7 bases in between. The V gene's germline CDR1 is MGHRA and CDR2 YSYEKL. The DNA of the CDR3 is TGCGCCAGCAGCCTCGGGGTTGGGGCCAACGTCCTGACTTTC. Its protein product is CASSLGVGANVLTF.

V is TRBV5-6 and J is TRBJ2-2, with TRBD2 matching 7 bases. Trimming took 1 base from V and 0 from J; bases not matched to a gene: 9. This CDR3 comprises 18 residues. From germline, CDR1 is SGHDT and CDR2 YYEEEE. CDR3 nucleotide sequence: TGTGCCAGCAGCTTGTTTGATGGGGCGGGGGCGAACACCGGGGAGCTGTTTTTT. Translating gives CASSLFDGAGANTGELFF.

This clone was seen a single time. In nucleotides, the CDR3 is TGTGCCACCAGCACCGGACTAGCGGGACTTCTCTACAATGAGCAGTTCTTC. It encodes CATSTGLAGLLYNEQFF. The V gene is TRBV15, the J gene TRBJ2-1, with 12 positions matching TRBD2. The germline CDR1 and CDR2 sequences are LNHNV and YYDKDF (reference sequence). With 4 bases clipped from V and 3 bases from J, the junction kept 7 bases outside the gene matches. This CDR3 region has 17 residues.

The chain recombines TRBV19 with TRBJ2-5; D not certain. Germline V CDR1 and CDR2: LNHDA, SQIVND (reference sequence). The CDR3 runs to 13 residues. The V and J ends lost 5 bases and 5 bases respectively, with 12 bases between them. The CDR3 loop is CASSPIEAETQYF. DNA for the CDR3: TGTGCCAGTAGTCCAATTGAGGCGGAGACCCAGTACTTC.

The chain recombines TRBV27 with TRBJ2-1; D remains ambiguous. V lost 4 bases, J lost 2 bases, and 6 bases lay in between. This CDR3 region has 13 residues. From germline, CDR1 is MNHEY and CDR2 SMNVEV (reference sequence). CDR3 sequence: CASSYTPYNEQFF. CDR3 nucleotide sequence: TGTGCCAGCAGTTATACCCCCTACAATGAGCAGTTCTTC.

The chain joins TRBV6-5 to TRBJ2-7; 8 bases match TRBD1. This CDR3 region has 16 residues. Trimming at V came to 0 bases and at J to 5 bases, leaving 9 bases not matched to a gene. Germline-derived CDR1 and CDR2 are MNHEY and SVGAGI. For the CDR3, the DNA is TGTGCCAGCAGTTACTCGACAGGGGTGCTTAGACACGAGCAGTACTTC. It encodes CASSYSTGVLRHEQYF.

The chain links TRBV5-6 to TRBJ2-1; D is unclear. The V gene lost 3 bases and the J gene lost 7 bases, with 11 bases spanning the gap. The length of the CDR3 is 13 residues. In germline, CDR1 is SGHDT, CDR2 YYEEEE. This CDR3 reads CASSSSPGNEQFF. CDR3 coding DNA: TGTGCCAGCAGCTCTAGTCCAGGTAATGAGCAGTTCTTC.

V gene TRBV11-2 combines with J gene TRBJ1-1, with D hard to call. This CDR3 has 11 amino acids. Germline values: CDR1 SGHAT, CDR2 FQNNGV. The ends were cut back, 4 bases at V and 3 bases at J, with 3 bases in the middle. Here the CDR3 DNA reads TGTGCCAGCAGCTCTCACACTGAAGCTTTCTTT. Residues: CASSSHTEAFF.

The chain links TRBV28 to TRBJ1-2; 7 bases align to TRBD1. J was trimmed by 0 bases and V by 8 bases; bases with no gene match: 15. Germline V gene sequence: CDR1 MDHEN, CDR2 SYDVKM. CDR3 length equals 17 residues. The CDR3 here is CASSGNSGTVANYGYTF. The CDR3 DNA reads TGTGCCAGCTCCGGCAATTCCGGGACAGTAGCTAACTATGGCTACACCTTC.

This chain uses TRBV30 with TRBJ2-2, with 7 nucleotides matching TRBD1. In germline, CDR1 is GTSNPN, CDR2 SVGIG (reference sequence). The CDR3 has 15 amino acids. Losses at the gene ends were 0 bases for V and 5 bases for J; bases not matched to a gene: 6. The DNA of the CDR3 is TGTGCCTGGAGTGTGACAGGGACGGGTACCGGGGAGCTGTTTTTT. Protein sequence: CAWSVTGTGTGELFF.

The V gene is TRBV4-2, the J gene TRBJ1-1; 9 nucleotides match TRBD1. Trimming removed 2 bases from V and 4 bases from J; junction bases left unmatched: 11. Germline V CDR1 and CDR2: LGHNA, YNFKEQ. The CDR3 spans 17 residues. CDR3 residues: CASSQTHRGRRGTEAFF. As DNA, the CDR3 is TGTGCCAGCAGCCAAACACACAGGGGGCGCAGGGGCACTGAAGCTTTCTTT.

V is TRBV29-1 and J is TRBJ2-6; no clear D gene. The CDR3 extends over 16 amino acids. Germline-derived CDR1 and CDR2 are SQVTM and ANQGSEA. V lost 4 bases to trimming and J lost 0 bases, with 13 bases between them. This CDR3 is CSVAGSAGSGANVLTF. CDR3 nucleotides: TGCAGCGTTGCGGGCAGTGCCGGCTCTGGGGCCAACGTCCTGACTTTC.

The chain uses TRBV19 and TRBJ1-1; the D gene is possibly TRBD1 (6 bases). The germline CDR1 and CDR2 sequences are LNHDA and SQIVND (reference sequence). The CDR3 runs to 13 residues. Trimming stripped 8 bases from V and 0 bases from J, with 10 bases between. The CDR3 reads CASSDSMNTEAFF. The DNA for the CDR3 is TGTGCCAGTTCGGACAGCATGAACACTGAAGCTTTCTTT.

The chain links TRBV6-5 to TRBJ2-1, with D perhaps TRBD1 (5 bases). Germline V gene sequence: CDR1 MNHEY, CDR2 SVGAGI. The CDR3 contains 14 residues. Trimming removed 3 bases at V and 5 bases at J, with 11 bases between. CDR3 protein: CASSYGAVNNEQFF. DNA for the CDR3: TGTGCCAGCAGTTATGGGGCAGTAAACAATGAGCAGTTCTTC.

The chain uses TRBV29-1 and TRBJ2-7; 7 nucleotides align to TRBD2. CDR3 length: 18 residues. The V and J ends lost 1 base and 7 bases, in that order; junction bases with no gene match: 22. The germline V gene has CDR1 SQVTM and CDR2 ANQGSEA. The chain's CDR3 is CSVEGVVGSGMNLREQYF. CDR3 nucleotide sequence: TGCAGCGTTGAAGGGGTTGTGGGGAGCGGGATGAACCTTAGGGAGCAGTACTTC.

This rearrangement joins TRBV29-1 to TRBJ2-2; 12 bases agree with TRBD1. Germline CDR1 and CDR2: SQVTM and ANQGSEA. V lost 6 bases, J lost 7 bases, and 6 bases stayed unmatched. This CDR3 spans 14 amino acids. CDR3 loop: CSVPGQGAGGELFF. CDR3 nucleotide sequence: TGCAGCGTACCGGGACAGGGGGCGGGCGGGGAGCTGTTTTTT.

This chain uses TRBV9 with TRBJ2-5, with 8 positions matching TRBD2. This CDR3 is built from 15 residues. Unmatched junction bases numbered 7, after V lost 4 bases and J lost 2 bases. Germline-derived CDR1 and CDR2 are SGDLS and YYNGEE. The CDR3 sequence: CASSPSAGAQETQYF. For the CDR3, the DNA is TGTGCCAGCAGCCCCTCAGCGGGAGCTCAAGAGACCCAGTACTTC.

This chain links TRBV7-9 with TRBJ2-5; a possible D gene is TRBD2 (5 bases). The end of the DNA is better explained by TRBJ2-7, so the J call may be wrong. From germline, CDR1 is SEHNR and CDR2 FQNEAQ (reference sequence). CDR3 size: 14 residues. The CDR3 nucleotides are TGTGCCAGCAGCTTAGTAGTTCCGGGATACGAGCAGTACTTC. Protein sequence: CASSLVVPGYEQYF.

The chain links TRBV19 to TRBJ2-3; D gene unclear. The CDR3 is 15 residues long. Trimming left V 5 bases short and J 1 base short, with 13 bases between. Germline lookup yields CDR1 LNHDA and CDR2 SQIVND (reference sequence). In DNA form, the CDR3 reads TGTGCCAGTAGTCACTCTCCGATCGGCACAGATACGCAGTATTTT. Encoded protein: CASSHSPIGTDTQYF.

The chain combines TRBV30 with TRBJ2-1; TRBD2 matches at 9 bases. This CDR3 is built from 19 residues. CDR1 is GTSNPN and CDR2 is SVGIG in the germline V gene (reference sequence). V trimming: 0 bases; J trimming: 1 base; junction bases outside the gene matches: 13. Here the CDR3 DNA reads TGTGCCTGGAGTGTAGTAGGGCTAGCGGGGAGGGGGTCCTACAATGAGCAGTTCTTC. Translated: CAWSVVGLAGRGSYNEQFF.